The rows below give T cell receptor beta chains drawn from one sample of a study of response to subunit inactivated influenza vaccine. TCRdb independently ran MiXCR on the RT-PCR reads; one entry per CDR3 protein. This table has under 850,000 distinct CDR3 sequences, around 18% appearing once. Specimen: PBMCs from blood, collected 5 days after vaccination. All receptors come from a man aged 50 to 59 who received an inactivated influenza vaccine. CDR3s include the opening cysteine and the closing phenylalanine or tryptophan. The D gene is left open where the match is weak. The size entry is marked missing in some rows and otherwise reads once, few, many or a size class.

CDR3nt,CDR3aa,d_gene,abundance,j_gene,v_gene
TGTGCCAGCAGCTCAAAACTACCCCCTACCTACGAGCAGTACTTC,CASSSKLPPTYEQYF,-,many,TRBJ2-7,TRBV5-5
TGTGCCAGCAGAACCCAGGGGGGGATCACTGAAGCTTTCTTT,CASRTQGGITEAFF,TRBD1,few,TRBJ1-1,TRBV2
TGCAGTGCTAGAAGCTGGGACCCCCTAAACATTCAGTACTTC,CSARSWDPLNIQYF,-,few,TRBJ2-4,TRBV20-1
TGCGCCAGCAGCCATTCCCCGGGGACACCTTGGAACACTGAAGCTTTCTTT,CASSHSPGTPWNTEAFF,-,many,TRBJ1-1,TRBV4-3
TGTGCCAGCACCCAGCAGGGACAGGGTGCTATCCTGTACTTC,CASTQQGQGAILYF,TRBD1,-,TRBJ2-5,TRBV7-9
TGTGCCAGCAGCCGCGACAGGGCGGCTGGGGCCAACGTCCTGACTTTC,CASSRDRAAGANVLTF,TRBD1,few,TRBJ2-6,TRBV12-3/TRBV12-4
TGTGCCAGCAGCTTACTGGGAATGGGGGAGACCCAGTACTTC,CASSLLGMGETQYF,-,few,TRBJ2-5,TRBV7-2
TGTGCCAGCGGGGGTACAGGGCCCACCGGGGAGCTGTTTTTT,CASGGTGPTGELFF,-,-,TRBJ2-2,TRBV12-3/TRBV12-4
TGCAGTGCAGAGCCCGGGACAGGGGCTCGGGAGCAGTACTTC,CSAEPGTGAREQYF,TRBD1,few,TRBJ2-7,TRBV20-1
TGCGCCAGCAGCTCATCCTCCGGGACAGGGTCCTACGAGCAGTACTTC,CASSSSSGTGSYEQYF,TRBD1,few,TRBJ2-7,TRBV5-1
TGTGCCAGCAGGAGGGATGGGATCCGGACCGGGGAGCTGTTTTTT,CASRRDGIRTGELFF,-,-,TRBJ2-2,TRBV28